One T cell receptor (beta chain) is described in this entry. No cognate antigen has been identified for it. Base qualities are missing; no much larger clone stands one base away. The data originate from a study of blood T cells in healthy people across ages (dated by TCRdb to between 2015 and 2017). Broadly, across the study: In model experiments, template switching captured about one uniquely barcoded TCR beta cDNA molecule for every two T cells. Age-related changes in TCR beta repertoire diversity were measured in the study by deep sequencing normalized with unique cDNA molecular identifiers. Two additional independent replicas of 1 million unique cDNA reads from the same blood draw were analyzed for two donors (one aged 18 to 30 and one aged 80 or older). Four age groups were formed from the donors: young (average about 16 years), middle-aged (approximately 42), aged (around 62) and long-lived (around 82). To avoid experimental bias, donors of different ages were distributed randomly across sequencing lanes.

Library prep was done by 5' RACE. TCRdb shows the sequencer as Illumina HiSeq 2500. A second PCR of roughly 7 to 12 cycles was run with a J-beta primer mix and a sample-barcoded 5' primer. A template-switch 5' adaptor carrying 12 random nucleotides introduced a unique molecular identifier onto each TCR beta cDNA molecule. Each sample yielded at least 3 million CDR3-containing paired-end reads. First-strand cDNA synthesis was performed from all RNA using the Mint cDNA synthesis kit, with priming by a TRBC-specific oligonucleotide. Following uracil-DNA glycosylase treatment, all cDNA underwent a first 18-cycle PCR with the universal primers M1SS and BC2_uni_R. The original methods were these. Each sample was normalized by randomly selecting 1 million high-quality reads, each carrying a distinct molecular identifier. Reads with shared molecular identifiers were discarded instead of being binned into consensus sequences. MiTCR, run with a Q25 quality threshold and the strictest error-elimination algorithm, handled CDR3 identification, clonotype clustering and error correction. Lower-bound total TCR beta diversity was estimated with a nonparametric unseen species model using Euler transformation. TCRdb applied fastp at Q25 and MiXCR to the public reads, then kept only in-frame beta chains. When rows share a CDR3 protein, they turn into one entry using the most common DNA and genes. TCRdb assigned the V and J calls; the authors' analysis was not used. The sample profile shows fewer than 900,000 distinct CDR3 sequences; approximately 35% of them were found once. The ten largest make up around 13% of the sample.

Systemically healthy Caucasian individuals from Russia, approximately 39 in total and aged about 6 to 95 years, were included as donors. Approximately 10 milliliters of peripheral blood were collected from each donor into EDTA-treated Vacutainer tubes. Ficoll-Paque density-gradient centrifugation was used to isolate PBMCs, with at least 6.5 million per sample. Trizol reagent was used to extract total RNA from the PBMCs, yielding at least 6 micrograms per sample. For every donor, an aliquot of PBMCs went through flow cytometry to measure the percentages of naive CD45RAhigh/CD27high T cells. General findings and caveats noted by the study authors: The percentage of naive T cells measured by flow cytometry correlated strongly with observed TCR beta diversity. Because profiling used bulk unsorted PBMCs, naive and antigen-experienced compartments could not be compared conclusively. As age increased, observed TCR beta diversity per million T cells dropped in a roughly linear way, and a significant reduction was already evident by age 40. Compared with the aged group, more naive CD4+ T cells, fewer expanded clones and increased TCR diversity were shown by the long-lived group, suggesting age selection. Donor CMV infection status was unknown, potentially confounding age-related changes in expanded clonotypes. Estimates of total diversity from one million sequenced T cells were regarded as lower bounds and underestimates.

Sequences were obtained from blood. The clonotype originates from a man aged 18 to 35 in good health.

The bases read TGCAGTGCCCAGCAGGGTTCTGAAGCTTTCTTT. It encodes CSAQQGSEAFF. Recombination linked TRBV20-1 to TRBJ1-1; tentative D gene TRBD1, with 5 bases matching. The CDR3 contains 11 residues, cysteine and phenylalanine counted. Only CDR3 DNA remains: 33 bases, in frame from the first base. At the junction V is shortened by 6 bases and J by 6 bases, with 11 bases in between. In the germline V gene (reference sequence), CDR1 corresponds to DFQATT and CDR2 to SNEGSKA.